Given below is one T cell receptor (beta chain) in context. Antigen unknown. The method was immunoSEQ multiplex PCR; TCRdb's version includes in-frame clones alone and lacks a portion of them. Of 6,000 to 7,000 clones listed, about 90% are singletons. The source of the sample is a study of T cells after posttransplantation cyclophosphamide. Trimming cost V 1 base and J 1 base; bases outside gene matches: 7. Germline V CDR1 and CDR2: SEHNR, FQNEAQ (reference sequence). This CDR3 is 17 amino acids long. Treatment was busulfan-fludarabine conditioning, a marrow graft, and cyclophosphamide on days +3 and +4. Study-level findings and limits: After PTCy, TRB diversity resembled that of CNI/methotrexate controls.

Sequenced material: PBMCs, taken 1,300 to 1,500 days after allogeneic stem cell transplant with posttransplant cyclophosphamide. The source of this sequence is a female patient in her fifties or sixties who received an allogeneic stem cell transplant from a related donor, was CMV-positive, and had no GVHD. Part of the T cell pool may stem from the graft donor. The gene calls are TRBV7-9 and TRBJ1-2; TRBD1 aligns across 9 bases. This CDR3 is CASSLETGGNYNYGYTF. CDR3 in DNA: TGTGCCAGCAGCTTAGAAACAGGGGGCAACTATAACTATGGCTACACCTTC.